This T cell receptor (beta chain) came from a study of shared clonotypes between healthy human individuals. Trimming pared 7 bases from V and 1 base from J, leaving 11 bases between. This CDR3 is 14 amino acids long. CDR1 and CDR2 (germline): SQVTM, ANQGSEA. Whole-study results and caveats: A limitation of the genetic and exposure-history diversity represented arose from few donors.

Points on this clone: Its antigen is not identified.

Profiled with immunoSEQ multiplex PCR; TCRdb holds only in-frame clones, not every one. The sample yields about 500,000 clones, 60% to 80% seen once. In unsorted samples, genomic DNA was obtained using roughly 90 million PBMCs. The sequence came from a woman aged 40 to 55 in good health. Some clones in this sample may be carry-over from other donors' samples. The sequencing sample was made of PBMCs. The chain combines TRBV29-1 with TRBJ2-6; D is unclear. The CDR3 DNA sequence: TGCAGCGCCGCCGACTTATCTGGGGCCAACGTCCTGACTTTC. Its protein product is CSAADLSGANVLTF.